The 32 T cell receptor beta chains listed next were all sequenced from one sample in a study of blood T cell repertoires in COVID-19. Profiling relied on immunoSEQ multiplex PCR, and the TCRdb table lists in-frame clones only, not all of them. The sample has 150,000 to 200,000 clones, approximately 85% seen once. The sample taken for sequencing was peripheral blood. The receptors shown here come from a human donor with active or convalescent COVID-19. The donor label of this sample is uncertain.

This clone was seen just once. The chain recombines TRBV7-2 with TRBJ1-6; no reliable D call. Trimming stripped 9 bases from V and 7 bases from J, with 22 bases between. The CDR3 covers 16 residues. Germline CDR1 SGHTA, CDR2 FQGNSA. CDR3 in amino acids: CASADRRSSGNSPLHF. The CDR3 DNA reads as TGTGCCAGTGCCGACCGCCGGAGCAGCGGAAATTCACCCCTCCACTTT.

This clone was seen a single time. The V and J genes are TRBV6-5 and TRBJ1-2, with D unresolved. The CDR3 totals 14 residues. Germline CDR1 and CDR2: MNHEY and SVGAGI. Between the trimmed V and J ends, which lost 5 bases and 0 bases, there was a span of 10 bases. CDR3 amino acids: CASSRTQANYGYTF. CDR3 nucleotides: TGTGCCAGCAGTCGCACACAAGCTAACTATGGCTACACCTTC.

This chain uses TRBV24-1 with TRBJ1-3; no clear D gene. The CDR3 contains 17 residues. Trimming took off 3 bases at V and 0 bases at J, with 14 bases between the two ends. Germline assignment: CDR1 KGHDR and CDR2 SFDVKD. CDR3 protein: CATSDVPGGISGNTIYF. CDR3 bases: TGTGCCACCAGTGATGTCCCCGGAGGGATCTCTGGAAACACCATATATTTT.

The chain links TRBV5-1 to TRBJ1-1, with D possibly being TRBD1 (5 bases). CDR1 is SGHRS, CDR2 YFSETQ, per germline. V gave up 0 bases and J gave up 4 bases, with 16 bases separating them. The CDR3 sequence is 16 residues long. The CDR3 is CASSLGAGYQGTEAFF. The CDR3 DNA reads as TGCGCCAGCAGCTTGGGGGCAGGGTATCAGGGCACTGAAGCTTTCTTT.

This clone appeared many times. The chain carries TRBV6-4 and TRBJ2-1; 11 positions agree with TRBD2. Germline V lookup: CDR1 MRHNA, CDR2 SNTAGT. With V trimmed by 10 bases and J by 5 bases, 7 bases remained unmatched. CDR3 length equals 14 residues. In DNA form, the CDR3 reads TGTGCCACCTCGACTAGCGGGGCCCACAATGAGCAGTTCTTC. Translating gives CATSTSGAHNEQFF.

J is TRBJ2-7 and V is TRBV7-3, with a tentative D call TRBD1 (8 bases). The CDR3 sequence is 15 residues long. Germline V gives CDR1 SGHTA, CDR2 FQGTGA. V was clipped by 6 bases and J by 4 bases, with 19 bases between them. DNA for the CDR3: TGTGCCAGCAGTCAGGGGGCTAGCGGAGCGTACGAGCAGTACTTC. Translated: CASSQGASGAYEQYF.

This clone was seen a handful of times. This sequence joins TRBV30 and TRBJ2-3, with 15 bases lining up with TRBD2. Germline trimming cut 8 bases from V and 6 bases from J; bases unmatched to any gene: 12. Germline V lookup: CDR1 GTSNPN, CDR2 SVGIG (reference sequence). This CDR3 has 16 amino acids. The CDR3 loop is CAMGTSGRIYSDTQYF. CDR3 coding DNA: TGTGCCATGGGGACTAGCGGGAGGATTTATTCCGATACGCAGTATTTT.

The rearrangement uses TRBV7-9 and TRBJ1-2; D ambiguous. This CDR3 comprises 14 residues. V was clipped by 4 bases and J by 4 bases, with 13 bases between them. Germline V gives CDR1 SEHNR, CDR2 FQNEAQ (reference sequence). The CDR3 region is CASSSAGRIYGYTF. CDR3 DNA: TGTGCCAGCAGCTCAGCCGGGAGGATCTATGGCTACACCTTC.

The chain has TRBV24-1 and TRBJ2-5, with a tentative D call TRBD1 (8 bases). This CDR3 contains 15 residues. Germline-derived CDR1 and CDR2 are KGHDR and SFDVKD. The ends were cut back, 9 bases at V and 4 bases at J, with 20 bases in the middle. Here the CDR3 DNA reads TGTGCCACCGGCCCTTCGACAGGGGAGGGAGAGACCCAGTACTTC. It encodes CATGPSTGEGETQYF.

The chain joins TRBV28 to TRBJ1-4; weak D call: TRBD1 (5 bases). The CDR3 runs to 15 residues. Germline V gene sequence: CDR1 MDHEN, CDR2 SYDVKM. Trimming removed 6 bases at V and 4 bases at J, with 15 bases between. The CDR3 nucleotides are TGTGCCAGCAGGTCGGCAGGCAGGGATAATGAAAAACTGTTTTTT. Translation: CASRSAGRDNEKLFF.

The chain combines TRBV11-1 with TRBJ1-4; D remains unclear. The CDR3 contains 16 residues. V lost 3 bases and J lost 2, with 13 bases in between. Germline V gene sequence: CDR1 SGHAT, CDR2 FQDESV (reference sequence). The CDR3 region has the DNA TGTGCCAGCAGCTTCGGGAACTCGGGGACTAATGAAAAACTGTTTTTT. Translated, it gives CASSFGNSGTNEKLFF. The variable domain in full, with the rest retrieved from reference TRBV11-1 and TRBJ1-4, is EAEVAQSPRYKITEKSQAVAFWCDPISGHATLYWYRQILGQGPELLVQFQDESVVDDSQLPKDRFSAERLKGVDSTLKIQPAELGDSAMYLCASSFGNSGTNEKLFFGSGTQLSVL.

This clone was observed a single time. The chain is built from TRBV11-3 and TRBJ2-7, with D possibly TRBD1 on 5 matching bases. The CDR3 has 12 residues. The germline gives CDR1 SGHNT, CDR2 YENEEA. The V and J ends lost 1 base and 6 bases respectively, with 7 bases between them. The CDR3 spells CASSLGGPEQYF. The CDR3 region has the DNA TGTGCCAGCAGCTTAGGGGGCCCCGAGCAGTACTTC. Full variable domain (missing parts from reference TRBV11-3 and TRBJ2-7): EAGVVQSPRYKIIEKKQPVAFWCNPISGHNTLYWYLQNLGQGPELLIRYENEEAVDDSQLPKDRFSAERLKGVDSTLKIQPAELGDSAVYLCASSLGGPEQYFGPGTRLTVT.

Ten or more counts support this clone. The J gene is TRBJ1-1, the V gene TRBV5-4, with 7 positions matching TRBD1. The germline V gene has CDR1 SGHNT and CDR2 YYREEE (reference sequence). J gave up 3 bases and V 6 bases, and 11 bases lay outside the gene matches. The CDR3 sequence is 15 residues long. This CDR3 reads CASNPGTASYTEAFF. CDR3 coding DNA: TGTGCCAGCAACCCAGGGACAGCGAGTTACACTGAAGCTTTCTTT.

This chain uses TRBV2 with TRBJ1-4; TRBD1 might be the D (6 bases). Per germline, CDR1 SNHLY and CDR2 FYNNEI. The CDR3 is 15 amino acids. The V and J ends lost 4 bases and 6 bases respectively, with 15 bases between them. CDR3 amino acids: CASSATGQAYEKLFF. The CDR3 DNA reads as TGTGCCAGCAGTGCCACAGGGCAAGCTTATGAAAAACTGTTTTTT. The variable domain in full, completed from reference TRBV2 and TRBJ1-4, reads EPEVTQTPSHQVTQMGQEVILRCVPISNHLYFYWYRQILGQKVEFLVSFYNNEISEKSEIFDDQFSVERPDGSNFTLKIRSTKLEDSAMYFCASSATGQAYEKLFFGSGTQLSVL.

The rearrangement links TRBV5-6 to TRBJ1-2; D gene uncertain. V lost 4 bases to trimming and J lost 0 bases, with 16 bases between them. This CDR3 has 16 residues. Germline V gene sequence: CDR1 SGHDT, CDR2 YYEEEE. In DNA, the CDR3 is TGTGCCAGCAGCCGGTTGTCTCAACTTTCTAACTATGGCTACACCTTC. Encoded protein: CASSRLSQLSNYGYTF.

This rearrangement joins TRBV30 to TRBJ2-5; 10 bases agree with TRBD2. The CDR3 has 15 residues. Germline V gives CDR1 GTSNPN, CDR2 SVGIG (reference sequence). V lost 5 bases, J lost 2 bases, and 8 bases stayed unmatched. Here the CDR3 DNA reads TGTGCCTGGGGAGTAGCGGGAGGACAGCAAGAGACCCAGTACTTC. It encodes CAWGVAGGQQETQYF.

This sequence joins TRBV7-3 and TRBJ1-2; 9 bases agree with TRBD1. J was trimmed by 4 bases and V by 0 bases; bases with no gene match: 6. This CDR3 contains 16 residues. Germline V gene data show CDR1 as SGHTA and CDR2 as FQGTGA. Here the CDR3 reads CASSLTGTGSSYGYTF. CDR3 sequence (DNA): TGTGCCAGCAGCTTAACAGGGACAGGGTCTAGCTATGGCTACACCTTC. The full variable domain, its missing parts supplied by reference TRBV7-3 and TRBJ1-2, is GAGVSQTPSNKVTEKGKYVELRCDPISGHTALYWYRQSLGQGPEFLIYFQGTGAADDSGLPNDRFFAVRPEGSVSTLKIQRTERGDSAVYLCASSLTGTGSSYGYTFGSGTRLTVV.

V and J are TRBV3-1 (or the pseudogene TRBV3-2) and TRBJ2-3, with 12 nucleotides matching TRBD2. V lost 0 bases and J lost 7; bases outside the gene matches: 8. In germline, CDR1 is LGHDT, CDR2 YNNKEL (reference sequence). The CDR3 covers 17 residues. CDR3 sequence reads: CASSQEGLAGTPNTQYF. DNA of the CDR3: TGTGCCAGCAGCCAAGAAGGACTAGCGGGGACCCCGAATACGCAGTATTTT.

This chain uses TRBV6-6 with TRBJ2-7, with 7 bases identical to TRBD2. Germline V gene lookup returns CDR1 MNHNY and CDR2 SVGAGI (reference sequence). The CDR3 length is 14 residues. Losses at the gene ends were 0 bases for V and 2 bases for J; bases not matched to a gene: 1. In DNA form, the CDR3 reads TGTGCCAGCAGTTACTCGGGACTAACCTACGAGCAGTACTTC. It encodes CASSYSGLTYEQYF.

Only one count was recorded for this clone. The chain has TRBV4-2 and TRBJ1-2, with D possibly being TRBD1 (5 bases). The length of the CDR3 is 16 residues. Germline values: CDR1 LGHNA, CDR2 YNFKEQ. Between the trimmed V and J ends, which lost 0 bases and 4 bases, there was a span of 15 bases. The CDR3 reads CASSQDWQGPIYGYTF. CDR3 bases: TGTGCCAGCAGCCAAGATTGGCAGGGTCCGATCTATGGCTACACCTTC.

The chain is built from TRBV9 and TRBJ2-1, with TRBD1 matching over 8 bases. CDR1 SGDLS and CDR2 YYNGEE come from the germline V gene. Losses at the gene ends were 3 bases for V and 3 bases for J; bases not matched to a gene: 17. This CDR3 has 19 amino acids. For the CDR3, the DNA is TGTGCCAGCAGCGGGGGGCGGACAGGGTTAAGCGGCTTCTACAATGAGCAGTTCTTC. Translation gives CASSGGRTGLSGFYNEQFF.

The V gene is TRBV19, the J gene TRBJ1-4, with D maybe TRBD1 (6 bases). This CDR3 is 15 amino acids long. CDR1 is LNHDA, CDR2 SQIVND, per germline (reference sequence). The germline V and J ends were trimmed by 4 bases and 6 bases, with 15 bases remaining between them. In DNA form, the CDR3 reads TGTGCCAGTAGTAATCGACAGGAGACCTATGAAAAACTGTTTTTT. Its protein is CASSNRQETYEKLFF.

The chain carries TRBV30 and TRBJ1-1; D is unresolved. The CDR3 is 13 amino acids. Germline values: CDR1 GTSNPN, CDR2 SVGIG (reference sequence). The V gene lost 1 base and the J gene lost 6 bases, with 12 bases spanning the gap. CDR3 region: CAWSDTSTSEAFF. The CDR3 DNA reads TGTGCCTGGAGTGATACTTCCACCTCTGAAGCTTTCTTT.

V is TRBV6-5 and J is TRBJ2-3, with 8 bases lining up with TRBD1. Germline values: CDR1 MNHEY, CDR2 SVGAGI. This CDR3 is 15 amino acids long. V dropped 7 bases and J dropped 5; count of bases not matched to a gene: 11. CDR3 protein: CASTKDRAGKDTQYF. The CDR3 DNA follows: TGTGCCAGCACCAAGGACAGGGCGGGGAAAGATACGCAGTATTTT.

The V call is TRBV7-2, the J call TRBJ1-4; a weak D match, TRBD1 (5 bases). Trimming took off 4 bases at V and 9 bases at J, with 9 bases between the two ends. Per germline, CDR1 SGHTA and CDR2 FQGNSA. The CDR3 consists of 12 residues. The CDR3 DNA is TGTGCCAGCAGCTCATGGGGCCAAAAACTGTTTTTT. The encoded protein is CASSSWGQKLFF.

The CDR3 region has the DNA TGTGCCAGCAGTGTAATTGGGGCTGCAGCCAAAAACATTCAGTACTTC. Amino acid sequence: CASSVIGAAAKNIQYF. The genes are TRBV2 and TRBJ2-4, with a weak D call TRBD1 (5 bases). CDR1 SNHLY and CDR2 FYNNEI come from the germline V gene. This CDR3 has 16 residues. Trimming took off 4 bases at V and 0 bases at J, with 13 bases between the two ends.

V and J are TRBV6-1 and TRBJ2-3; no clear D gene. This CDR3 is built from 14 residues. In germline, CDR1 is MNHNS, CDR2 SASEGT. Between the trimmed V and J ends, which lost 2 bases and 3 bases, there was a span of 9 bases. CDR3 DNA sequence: TGTGCCAGCAGTGAATCATGGAGTACAGATACGCAGTATTTT. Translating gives CASSESWSTDTQYF.

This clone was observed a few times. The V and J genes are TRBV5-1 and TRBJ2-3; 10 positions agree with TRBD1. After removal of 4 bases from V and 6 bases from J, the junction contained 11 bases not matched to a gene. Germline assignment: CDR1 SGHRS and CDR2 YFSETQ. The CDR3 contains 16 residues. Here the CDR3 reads CASSPWGDRGFDTQYF. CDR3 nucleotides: TGCGCCAGCAGCCCCTGGGGGGACAGGGGTTTTGATACGCAGTATTTT. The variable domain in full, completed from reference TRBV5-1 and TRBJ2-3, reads KAGVTQTPRYLIKTRGQQVTLSCSPISGHRSVSWYQQTPGQGLQFLFEYFSETQRNKGNFPGRFSGRQFSNSRSEMNVSTLELGDSALYLCASSPWGDRGFDTQYFGPGTRLTVL.

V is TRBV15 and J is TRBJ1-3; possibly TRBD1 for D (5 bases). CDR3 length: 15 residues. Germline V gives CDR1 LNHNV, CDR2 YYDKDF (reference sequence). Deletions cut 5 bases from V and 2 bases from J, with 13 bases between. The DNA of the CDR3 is TGTGCCACCAGCGGCAGGGTGGATCCTGGAAACACCATATATTTT. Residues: CATSGRVDPGNTIYF.

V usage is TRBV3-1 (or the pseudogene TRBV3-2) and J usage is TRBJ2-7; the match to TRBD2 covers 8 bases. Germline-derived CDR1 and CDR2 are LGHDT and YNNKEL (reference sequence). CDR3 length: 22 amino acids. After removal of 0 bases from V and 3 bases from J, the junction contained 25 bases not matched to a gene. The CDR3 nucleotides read TGTGCCAGCAGCCAAGACGCGGGGATATCCTTCGGGGGGGGAGCTCCCTACTACGAGCAGTACTTC. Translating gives CASSQDAGISFGGGAPYYEQYF.

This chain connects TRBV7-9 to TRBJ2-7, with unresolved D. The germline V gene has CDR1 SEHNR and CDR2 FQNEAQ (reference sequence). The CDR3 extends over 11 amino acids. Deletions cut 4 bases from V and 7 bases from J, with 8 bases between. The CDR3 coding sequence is TGTGCCAGCAGCTCCGCCGGGGAGCAGTACTTC. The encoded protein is CASSSAGEQYF.

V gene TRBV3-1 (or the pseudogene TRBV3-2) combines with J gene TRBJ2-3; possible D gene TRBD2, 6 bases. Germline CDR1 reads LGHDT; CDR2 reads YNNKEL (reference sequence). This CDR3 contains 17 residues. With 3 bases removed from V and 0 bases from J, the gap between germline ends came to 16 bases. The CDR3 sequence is CASSHASGTGSTDTQYF. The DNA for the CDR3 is TGTGCCAGCAGCCACGCATCCGGGACTGGAAGCACAGATACGCAGTATTTT.